The rows below give T cell receptor beta chains drawn from one sample of a study of T cells in Graves' hyperthyroidism and ophthalmopathy. TCRdb called the multiplex PCR reads again in MiXCR, with one record for every CDR3 protein. This table has roughly 660,000 distinct CDR3 sequences, around 15% appearing once. Source material: blood. The receptors were gathered from a man in his fifties with Graves' hyperthyroidism. Each CDR3 is given with its conserved first and last residue. The order of the fields is V gene, clone size, D gene, J gene, CDR3 DNA, CDR3 protein. A D gene is named only where the DNA matches it firmly. Size is omitted from some rows. Given values are once, few, many or a class for expanded clones.

>TRBV10-2|many|TRBD1|TRBJ1-1
TGCGCCAGCATGCCGAGGGGGCACACTGAAGCTTTCTTT
CASMPRGHTEAFF
>TRBV19|NA|NA|TRBJ1-2
TGTGCCAGTAGTACGACAGCTAACTATGGCTACACCTTC
CASSTTANYGYTF
>TRBV19|NA|NA|TRBJ2-1
TGTGCCAGTAGTATAGACGCAGCGGGTCATTACTACAATGAGCAGTTCTTC
CASSIDAAGHYYNEQFF
>TRBV6-1|many|NA|TRBJ1-1
TGTGCCAGCATGGGGACACAAGTCCTGAACACTGAAGCTTTCTTT
CASMGTQVLNTEAFF
>TRBV30|NA|NA|TRBJ2-3
TGTGCCTGGAGTGGTGGGGCAGGGACAGATACGCAGTATTTT
CAWSGGAGTDTQYF
>TRBV29-1|many|TRBD2|TRBJ2-7
TGCAGCGTTGAAAGGCTAGCGGGAGACGAGCAGTACTTC
CSVERLAGDEQYF
>TRBV28|many|NA|TRBJ1-1
TGTGCCAGCAGTCTACAGGGATCGAACACTGAAGCTTTCTTT
CASSLQGSNTEAFF
>TRBV19|NA|NA|TRBJ1-2
TGTGCCAGTAGTATATTTGGGCCGAACTATGGCTACACCTTC
CASSIFGPNYGYTF
>TRBV20-1|NA|TRBD1|TRBJ2-7
TGCAGTGCTAGAGATACAGGGGGTGTCTACGAGCAGTACTTC
CSARDTGGVYEQYF
>TRBV5-1|many|NA|TRBJ2-3
TGCGCCAGCAGCCCGGGTCACACAGATACGCAGTATTTT
CASSPGHTDTQYF
>TRBV6-2/TRBV6-3|NA|NA|TRBJ1-5
TGTGCCACCCGAGAAAATCAGCCCCAGCATTTT
CATRENQPQHF
>TRBV28|many|NA|TRBJ1-3
TGTGCCAGCAGTTTAATTCGTCGCTCTGGAAACACCATATATTTT
CASSLIRRSGNTIYF
>TRBV28|NA|NA|TRBJ1-5
TGTGCCAGCACAGGGGATAGTCAGCCCCAGCATTTT
CASTGDSQPQHF
>TRBV10-2|many|NA|TRBJ1-4
TGCGCCAGCAGGGGACGGTTCCGAAAACTGTTTTTT
CASRGRFRKLFF
>TRBV19|NA|TRBD2|TRBJ2-1
TGTGCCAGTAATTGGGCGGGAGGGGGGTACAATGAGCAGTTCTTC
CASNWAGGGYNEQFF
>TRBV11-1|many|TRBD1|TRBJ1-1
TGTGCCAGCAGCTTAGAGGGACAGATGAACACTGAAGCTTTCTTT
CASSLEGQMNTEAFF
>TRBV19|NA|TRBD1|TRBJ1-2
TGTGCCAGTAGTATCCCTGGGACAGGCTACTATGGCTACACCTTC
CASSIPGTGYYGYTF
>TRBV20-1|NA|NA|TRBJ1-5
TGCAGTGCTAAGGGACCTGGTGATCAGCCCCAGCATTTT
CSAKGPGDQPQHF
>TRBV6-1|many|TRBD2|TRBJ2-7
TGTGCCAGCAGTAGACCGGGACTAGCGGGAGTGGGCCACGAGCAGTACTTC
CASSRPGLAGVGHEQYF
>TRBV5-5|few|NA|TRBJ2-4
TGTGCCAGCAGCTTGAGGCAGGAAAACATTCAGTACTTC
CASSLRQENIQYF
>TRBV5-1|NA|NA|TRBJ2-5
TGCGCCAGCAGCTTGGAGGGGGGAGCAGAGACCCAGTACTTC
CASSLEGGAETQYF
>TRBV18|many|TRBD1|TRBJ2-7
TGTGCCAGCAGTCAACCGGGGACAGGGTCCTACGAGCAGTACTTC
CASSQPGTGSYEQYF
>TRBV15|NA|NA|TRBJ2-5
TGTGCCACCAGAAGAGGTAGCTGGGGGGAGACCCAGTACTTC
CATRRGSWGETQYF
>TRBV7-3|many|NA|TRBJ2-2
TGTGCCAGCAGCTTCACAGGAACAGCGAACACCGGGGAGCTGTTTTTT
CASSFTGTANTGELFF
>TRBV19|NA|TRBD2|TRBJ2-1
TGTGCCAGTAGCACTAGCGGGCGCTCCTACAATGAGCAGTTCTTC
CASSTSGRSYNEQFF
>TRBV7-9|many|TRBD2|TRBJ2-2
TGTGCCAGCAGCTTAGAATGGGCGGGAGAGGACACCGGGGAGCTGTTTTTT
CASSLEWAGEDTGELFF
>TRBV5-1|many|TRBD1|TRBJ1-1
TGCGCCAGCAGCTTGGTAGGACAGGGTTATTCAGGCACTGAAGCTTTCTTT
CASSLVGQGYSGTEAFF
>TRBV3-1|many|TRBD1|TRBJ1-5
TGTGCCAGCAGCCACGGGACAGGGGAAGATCAGCCCCAGCATTTT
CASSHGTGEDQPQHF
>TRBV18|many|NA|TRBJ1-5
TGTGCCAGCTCAGTCTCAGGCTATAGCAATCAGCCCCAGCATTTT
CASSVSGYSNQPQHF
>TRBV20-1|NA|TRBD1|TRBJ2-5
TGCAGTGCATTACCGGGACAGGGCCTAGAGACCCAGTACTTC
CSALPGQGLETQYF
>TRBV6-2/TRBV6-3|NA|TRBD2|TRBJ2-2
TGTGCCAGCAGTTACTCTCGGACTAGGAATGGCGGGGAGCTGTTTTTT
CASSYSRTRNGGELFF
>TRBV28|few|TRBD1|TRBJ2-7
TGTGCCAGCAGTCCTCCGAGGACAGGGAAGAACGAGCAGTACTTC
CASSPPRTGKNEQYF
>TRBV10-3|NA|NA|TRBJ2-3
TGTGCCATCAGGACCGGACAGGGAGGGCCAGATACGCAGTATTTT
CAIRTGQGGPDTQYF
>TRBV27|NA|TRBD2|TRBJ2-1
TGTGCCAGCAGTCCACAATACAAGACTAGCGGGCCTAATGAGCAGTTCTTC
CASSPQYKTSGPNEQFF
>TRBV7-2|NA|NA|TRBJ1-5
TGTGCCAGCAGCTCCCTTATTAGCAATCAGCCCCAGCATTTT
CASSSLISNQPQHF
>TRBV28|many|NA|TRBJ1-1
TGTGCCAGCAGTTCCCGGGGGGTCGGGAGCACTGAAGCTTTCTTT
CASSSRGVGSTEAFF
>TRBV5-8|NA|NA|TRBJ1-1
TGTGCCAGCAGCTTGGGCCCCCGGGGGCGTAAGACTTTCACTGAAGCTTTCTTT
CASSLGPRGRKTFTEAFF